Each of the 24 T cell receptor beta chains below was sequenced from the same sample in a study of cytomegalovirus exposure and HLA in healthy donors. The PCR used 60 Vbeta and 13 Jbeta primers. The table came from immunoSEQ multiplex PCR; TCRdb's copy has only in-frame clones and leaves some out. The data show under 150,000 clones, under 90% seen once. Sequencing used PBMCs. The receptor source for this set is a man aged 18-30 years in good health and CMV-seronegative.

This CDR3 reads CASSLAGKSLSGNTIYF. CDR3 sequence (DNA): TGTGCCAGCAGCTTGGCAGGGAAGTCACTCTCTGGAAACACCATATATTTT. This chain uses TRBV5-8 with TRBJ1-3, with D possibly TRBD1 on 5 matching bases. Germline V CDR1 and CDR2: SGHTS, YDEGEE. The CDR3 totals 17 residues. V dropped 0 bases and J dropped 0 bases, with 13 bases sitting between them.

Only a few counts were recorded for this clone. Here the CDR3 DNA reads TGTGCCAGCAGTACAACAGGCCAGCCCCAGCATTTT. Translation gives CASSTTGQPQHF. This chain joins TRBV27 and TRBJ1-5, with D maybe TRBD1 (5 bases). CDR1 and CDR2 (germline): MNHEY, SMNVEV (reference sequence). Trimming took 5 bases from V and 7 from J, leaving 9 bases between them. The CDR3 is 12 residues long.

The chain has TRBV5-6 and TRBJ1-5; D uncertain. The germline CDR1 and CDR2 sequences are SGHDT and YYEEEE. Trimming removed 0 bases at V and 3 bases at J, with 16 bases between. The CDR3 is 17 amino acids. CDR3 sequence reads: CASSLGYGRESNQPQHF. The CDR3 region has the DNA TGTGCCAGCAGCTTGGGTTACGGGAGAGAATCCAATCAGCCCCAGCATTTT.

The CDR3 DNA is TGTGCCAGTAGTATGGGCAGGACAAGCACAGATACGCAGTATTTT. It yields the protein CASSMGRTSTDTQYF. This sequence joins TRBV19 and TRBJ2-3, with D maybe TRBD1 (5 bases). V was cut by 3 bases and J by 0 bases, with 10 bases left in between. The germline V gene encodes CDR1 LNHDA and CDR2 SQIVND (reference sequence). There are 15 residues in the CDR3.

This rearrangement joins TRBV6-1 to TRBJ1-1; possibly TRBD1 for D (5 bases). Trimming removed 7 bases from V and 7 bases from J, with 13 bases in between. This CDR3 has 12 residues. Germline V CDR1 and CDR2: MNHNS, SASEGT. CDR3 DNA: TGTGCCAGCACCCTGGGACTGGATGAAGCTTTCTTT. Translated, it gives CASTLGLDEAFF.

The CDR3 DNA is TGTGCCAGCAGCCCCGGGGCAGATACGCAGTATTTT. Residues: CASSPGADTQYF. V is TRBV7-2 and J is TRBJ2-3, with D possibly matching TRBD2 (5 bases). The CDR3 totals 12 residues. The germline V and J ends were trimmed by 5 bases and 4 bases, with 7 bases remaining between them. Germline-derived CDR1 and CDR2 are SGHTA and FQGNSA. Supplemented by reference TRBV7-2 and TRBJ2-3, the full variable domain reads GAGVSQSPSNKVTEKGKDVELRCDPISGHTALYWYRQSLGQGLEFLIYFQGNSAPDKSGLPSDRFSAERTGGSVSTLTIQRTQQEDSAVYLCASSPGADTQYFGPGTRLTVL.

The CDR3 nucleotides are TGTGCCTCGGTCGGGGGGGGCATCTGGAACACTGAAGCTTTCTTT. Encoded protein: CASVGGGIWNTEAFF. This chain connects TRBV30 to TRBJ1-1; perhaps TRBD1 as D (6 bases). Trimming cost V 7 bases and J 1 base, with 19 bases left between them. The CDR3 extends over 15 amino acids. Per germline, CDR1 GTSNPN and CDR2 SVGIG (reference sequence).

The chain has TRBV28 and TRBJ2-7; 8 nucleotides align to TRBD1. The V gene's germline CDR1 is MDHEN and CDR2 SYDVKM. This CDR3 comprises 13 residues. Trimming took 5 bases from V and 5 from J; bases not matched to a gene: 5. CDR3 sequence: CASSGDRPHEQYF. The CDR3 DNA reads as TGTGCCAGCAGTGGGGACAGGCCCCACGAGCAGTACTTC.

The V gene is TRBV29-1, the J gene TRBJ2-1; 9 bases match TRBD1. Per germline, CDR1 SQVTM and CDR2 ANQGSEA. The CDR3 has 12 amino acids. The DNA for the CDR3 is TGCAGTGCCCGACAGGGGGAGACTGAGCAGTTCTTC. It specifies CSARQGETEQFF.

The chain carries TRBV7-8 and TRBJ2-1; D might be TRBD2 (6 bases). Trimming removed 6 bases at V and 8 bases at J, with 20 bases between. In germline, CDR1 is SGHVS, CDR2 FQNEAQ. This CDR3 contains 15 residues. As DNA, the CDR3 is TGTGCCAGCAGGTTCTTTAGTGGCAGGGAGGATGAGCAGTTCTTC. Its translation is CASRFFSGREDEQFF.

As concerns this clone: The sample holds other DNA sequences that translate to the same CDR3. The chain employs TRBV5-1 and TRBJ1-1, with a tentative D call TRBD1 (5 bases). CDR3 size: 13 residues. CDR1 and CDR2 from the germline V gene are SGHRS and YFSETQ. V lost 2 bases to trimming and J lost 1 base, with 6 bases between them. CDR3 sequence (DNA): TGCGCCAGCAGCTTTCAGGGGAACACTGAAGCTTTCTTT. Translating gives CASSFQGNTEAFF. Filled out from reference TRBV5-1 and TRBJ1-1, the complete variable domain reads KAGVTQTPRYLIKTRGQQVTLSCSPISGHRSVSWYQQTPGQGLQFLFEYFSETQRNKGNFPGRFSGRQFSNSRSEMNVSTLELGDSALYLCASSFQGNTEAFFGQGTRLTVV.

The chain has TRBV7-3 and TRBJ1-1; 7 bases match TRBD1. Germline CDR1 is SGHTA and CDR2 is FQGTGA. J was trimmed by 2 bases and V by 5 bases; bases with no gene match: 11. There are 16 residues in the CDR3. The CDR3 coding sequence is TGTGCCAGCAGCCGGGGGGGACAGTGGCCAAACACTGAAGCTTTCTTT. Translated: CASSRGGQWPNTEAFF. Drawing the rest from reference TRBV7-3 and TRBJ1-1, the complete variable domain is GAGVSQTPSNKVTEKGKYVELRCDPISGHTALYWYRQSLGQGPEFLIYFQGTGAADDSGLPNDRFFAVRPEGSVSTLKIQRTERGDSAVYLCASSRGGQWPNTEAFFGQGTRLTVV.

The gene calls are TRBV30 and TRBJ1-2, with 8 bases lining up with TRBD1. Germline assignment: CDR1 GTSNPN and CDR2 SVGIG (reference sequence). The V segment lost 6 bases and the J segment 2 bases; nucleotides outside the gene matches: 5. The CDR3 has 13 amino acids. The DNA of the CDR3 is TGTGCCTGCCCGGACAGGGTCAACTATGGCTACACCTTC. It encodes CACPDRVNYGYTF.

The chain recombines TRBV30 with TRBJ2-7; 8 bases agree with TRBD2. V lost 0 bases and J lost 5; bases outside the gene matches: 3. This CDR3 has 13 residues. Germline V gene lookup returns CDR1 GTSNPN and CDR2 SVGIG (reference sequence). CDR3 amino acids: CAWSVSGGHEQYF. In DNA, the CDR3 is TGTGCCTGGAGTGTAAGCGGGGGTCACGAGCAGTACTTC. The variable domain in full, completed from reference TRBV30 and TRBJ2-7, reads SQTIHQWPATLVQPVGSPLSLECTVEGTSNPNLYWYRQAAGRGLQLLFYSVGIGQISSEVPQNLSASRPQDRQFILSSKKLLLSDSGFYLCAWSVSGGHEQYFGPGTRLTVT.

The genes are TRBV27 and TRBJ1-5, with D unresolved. The CDR3 loop spans 14 amino acids. V was clipped by 5 bases and J by 3 bases, with 11 bases between them. Germline CDR1 MNHEY, CDR2 SMNVEV (reference sequence). The CDR3 reads CASSPVVANQPQHF. CDR3 in DNA: TGTGCCAGCAGTCCAGTGGTGGCCAATCAGCCCCAGCATTTT.

The gene calls are TRBV19 and TRBJ1-5, with 7 bases matching TRBD1. The V gene end was trimmed by 5 bases and the J gene end by 1 base; junction bases not matched to a gene: 5. Germline values: CDR1 LNHDA, CDR2 SQIVND (reference sequence). This CDR3 has 15 amino acids. The CDR3 spells CASSSGRGSNQPQHF. CDR3 nucleotides: TGTGCCAGTAGTTCAGGCAGGGGGAGCAATCAGCCCCAGCATTTT.

The chain combines TRBV27 with TRBJ1-5; D perhaps matches TRBD1 (5 bases). Germline V lookup: CDR1 MNHEY, CDR2 SMNVEV (reference sequence). V was trimmed by 5 bases and J by 5 bases, leaving 16 bases between them. CDR3 length equals 15 residues. CDR3: CASSITWGGDQPQHF. The CDR3 coding sequence is TGTGCCAGCAGTATCACCTGGGGAGGGGATCAGCCCCAGCATTTT.

This chain connects TRBV7-9 to TRBJ1-1, with 9 positions matching TRBD1. Germline values: CDR1 SEHNR, CDR2 FQNEAQ (reference sequence). CDR3 length: 14 residues. Trimming removed 4 bases from V and 4 bases from J; junction bases left unmatched: 4. CDR3 region: CASSSIQGATEAFF. The CDR3 DNA is TGTGCCAGCAGCTCCATACAGGGGGCCACTGAAGCTTTCTTT.

The CDR3 DNA is TGTGCCAGCAGCTTGGGGCAACCGGGAGTCGGCAATCAGCCCCAGCATTTT. Protein product: CASSLGQPGVGNQPQHF. This chain links TRBV5-5 with TRBJ1-5; D is unresolved. CDR1 is SGHKS and CDR2 is YYEKEE in the germline V gene (reference sequence). The CDR3 loop spans 17 amino acids. Trimming pared 0 bases from V and 2 bases from J, leaving 15 bases between.

The chain couples TRBV28 to TRBJ1-4, with D maybe TRBD1 (5 bases). The germline V gene has CDR1 MDHEN and CDR2 SYDVKM. This CDR3 is 17 amino acids long. V was cut by 7 bases and J by 8 bases, with 26 bases left in between. The CDR3 loop reads CASTILREAGHVEKLFF. CDR3 bases: TGTGCCAGCACTATCTTAAGGGAGGCAGGGCACGTCGAAAAACTGTTTTTT.

The rearrangement uses TRBV29-1 and TRBJ2-7; D may be TRBD1 (5 bases). Trimming left V 7 bases short and J 6 bases short, with 19 bases between. The germline V gene encodes CDR1 SQVTM and CDR2 ANQGSEA. This CDR3 spans 13 amino acids. The CDR3 sequence: CSAFSKLRGEQYF. As DNA, the CDR3 is TGCAGCGCTTTTAGTAAGCTTAGGGGCGAGCAGTACTTC.

The rearrangement joins TRBV7-9 to TRBJ2-3, with D possibly being TRBD1 (5 bases). The CDR3 extends over 16 amino acids. The germline gives CDR1 SEHNR, CDR2 FQNEAQ (reference sequence). Trimming removed 2 bases at V and 3 bases at J, with 15 bases between. The CDR3 bases are TGTGCCAGCAGCTTACGACAGAGATACGGGACAGATACGCAGTATTTT. This encodes CASSLRQRYGTDTQYF.

The chain carries TRBV6-1 and TRBJ1-1; D uncertain. V lost 1 base to trimming and J lost 1 base, with 7 bases between them. The germline V gene encodes CDR1 MNHNS and CDR2 SASEGT. The CDR3 is 14 residues long. CDR3 sequence reads: CASSEVWQNTEAFF. The CDR3 DNA reads TGTGCCAGCAGTGAAGTTTGGCAGAACACTGAAGCTTTCTTT.

The chain has TRBV18 and TRBJ2-7, with D possibly being TRBD1 (7 bases). The CDR3 length is 17 residues. V was trimmed by 1 base and J by 4 bases, leaving 20 bases between them. Germline values: CDR1 KGHSH, CDR2 LQKENI. The CDR3 DNA reads TGTGCCAGCTCACCACGGCCGGGACAGAAGGGAGGTTACGAGCAGTACTTC. The encoded protein is CASSPRPGQKGGYEQYF.